This entry features one T cell receptor (beta chain) sequence. These data originate in a study of OX40 agonist ivuxolimab in advanced cancers. Patients were excluded for autoimmune disease history or systemic immunosuppression. Produced via immunoSEQ multiplex PCR; TCRdb's table is partial and in-frame only. The table records some 100,000 clones, 85% to 90% of them present only once. This sequence was found in an adult with an advanced solid tumor such as melanoma, head and neck, liver or kidney cancer. Specimen: CD4+ or CD8+ T cells sorted from blood, collected in a trial of the OX40 agonist ivuxolimab.

CDR3 nucleotides: TGCGCCAGCAGCCGGGGGACCGACGACGAGCAGTACTTC. Protein product: CASSRGTDDEQYF. The chain combines TRBV5-1 with TRBJ2-7, with D maybe TRBD2 (6 bases). V lost 4 bases and J lost 5, with 13 bases in between. The CDR3 runs 13 residues. The germline V gene encodes CDR1 SGHRS and CDR2 YFSETQ.